This T cell receptor beta chain was documented in a study of graft-versus-host responses after intestinal transplantation. This clone was picked up a small number of times. Unmatched junction bases numbered 3, after V lost 3 bases and J lost 8 bases. The CDR3 runs 13 residues. CDR1 is SGHKS, CDR2 YYEKEE, per germline (reference sequence). Responders labeled with CFSE (around 200,000) were plated with around 200,000 irradiated, violet-dye-labeled stimulators. Study-level points and caveats: The recipient marrow held GvH clones, and some of them showed up first in ileum or blood. High graft-versus-host to host-versus-graft clonal ratios were seen in allografts of patients with graft-donor T cell macrochimerism.

Method: immunoSEQ multiplex PCR; TCRdb's copy keeps in-frame clones and lacks some. The sample has tens of thousands of clones, around 47% seen once. Material: alloreactive CD8+ T cells from a mixed lymphocyte reaction culture, obtained before transplantation. Noted subset: CFSE-low proliferating T cells sorted from roughly six-day pre-transplant mixed lymphocyte reaction (GvH or HvG direction). The chain combines TRBV5-5 with TRBJ2-1, with 9 bases fitting TRBD1. The clonotype originates from a human patient who was an organ donor for intestinal transplantation. The CDR3 region has the DNA TGTGCCAGCAGCTCATGGGACAGGGATGAGCAGTTCTTC. It yields the protein CASSSWDRDEQFF. The whole variable domain, remainder taken from reference TRBV5-5 and TRBJ2-1, is DAGVTQSPTHLIKTRGQQVTLRCSPISGHKSVSWYQQVLGQGPQFIFQYYEKEERGRGNFPDRFSARQFPNYSSELNVNALLLGDSALYLCASSSWDRDEQFFGPGTRLTVL.